This T cell receptor beta chain was captured in a study of neoadjuvant anti-PD-1 for oral cavity cancer. The study's findings and limits: PBMC Gini-index clonality exceeded responders' in non-responders post-nivolumab.

Six replicates per PBMC sample, mostly from 480 ng of genomic DNA. TCRdb's table, derived via immunoSEQ multiplex PCR, lists solely in-frame clones and lacks some. The table lists 70,000 to 95,000 clones, around 80% of them singletons. No culture or expansion preceded analysis of these blood cells. A word on this clone: As yet, its antigen is unknown.

The clonotype originates from a person between 40 and 85 years old with oral cavity squamous cell carcinoma. Sequenced material: PBMCs, taken before nivolumab (anti-PD-1) treatment.

The CDR3 sequence is CASSASLGFYEQYF. CDR3 nucleotide sequence: TGTGCCAGCAGCGCCTCACTAGGTTTTTACGAGCAGTACTTC. This chain links TRBV9 with TRBJ2-7; TRBD2 might be the D (5 bases). The length of the CDR3 is 14 residues. With 3 bases removed from V and 4 bases from J, the gap between germline ends came to 14 bases. Per germline, CDR1 SGDLS and CDR2 YYNGEE.